This record concerns one T cell receptor (beta chain) sequence. Its matching antigen is unknown. This entry is derived from a study of cytomegalovirus exposure and HLA in healthy donors. Looking at the study overall: Some 85 million unique TCRs, all from HLA-typed donors, were included in an early release of the data.

Findings and limits, study-wide: A link between a missense DCLRE1C variant and TCR beta V- and J-gene trimming emerged from a later analysis. Cytomegalovirus status, reportedly, was diagnosed with high specificity and sensitivity by the classifier.

A multiplex PCR was run with 60 Vbeta primers and 13 Jbeta primers. TCRdb's table, derived via immunoSEQ multiplex PCR, lists solely in-frame clones and lacks some. The sample data list 100,000 to 150,000 clones. The clonotype originates from a middle-aged woman in good health and CMV-seropositive. Sequencing was done on a sample of PBMCs.

The CDR3 nucleotides read TGTGCCCATCAGGGGATTGGCACCGGGGAGCTGTTTTTT. Encoded protein: CAHQGIGTGELFF. This chain connects TRBV10-3 to TRBJ2-2, with D possibly TRBD1 on 6 matching bases. The length of the CDR3 is 13 residues. V lost 11 bases to trimming and J lost 4 bases, with 14 bases between them. CDR1 and CDR2 (germline): ENHRY, SYGVKD.